Here is one T cell receptor beta chain with its context. The V and J ends lost 3 bases and 4 bases, in that order; junction bases with no gene match: 3. Germline V lookup: CDR1 KGHSH, CDR2 LQKENI. CDR3 size: 14 residues. This specimen belongs to a study of cytomegalovirus exposure and HLA in healthy donors. Study-level information: About 80 million unique TCRs, all from HLA-typed donors, were included in an early release of the data.

The primer mix had 60 Vbeta and 13 Jbeta primers. This table comes from immunoSEQ multiplex PCR, and its TCRdb copy is limited to in-frame clones, with some not included. The table records about 93,000 clones, around three quarters of them present only once. Sequenced: PBMCs. The receptor was derived from a young man in good health and CMV-seronegative. This sequence joins TRBV18 and TRBJ2-7; 10 nucleotides agree with TRBD1. CDR3 residues: CASSPGQGQYEQYF. In nucleotides, the CDR3 is TGTGCCAGCTCACCGGGACAGGGGCAATACGAGCAGTACTTC.